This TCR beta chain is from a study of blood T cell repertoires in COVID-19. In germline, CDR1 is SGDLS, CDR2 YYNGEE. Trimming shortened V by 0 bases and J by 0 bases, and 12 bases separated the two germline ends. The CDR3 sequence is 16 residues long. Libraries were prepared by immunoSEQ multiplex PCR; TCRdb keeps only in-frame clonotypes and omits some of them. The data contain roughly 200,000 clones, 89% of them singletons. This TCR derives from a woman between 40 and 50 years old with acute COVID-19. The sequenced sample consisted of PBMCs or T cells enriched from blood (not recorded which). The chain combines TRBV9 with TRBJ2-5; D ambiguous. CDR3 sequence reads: CASSVADTANQETQYF. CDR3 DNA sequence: TGTGCCAGCAGCGTAGCTGACACAGCAAACCAAGAGACCCAGTACTTC.